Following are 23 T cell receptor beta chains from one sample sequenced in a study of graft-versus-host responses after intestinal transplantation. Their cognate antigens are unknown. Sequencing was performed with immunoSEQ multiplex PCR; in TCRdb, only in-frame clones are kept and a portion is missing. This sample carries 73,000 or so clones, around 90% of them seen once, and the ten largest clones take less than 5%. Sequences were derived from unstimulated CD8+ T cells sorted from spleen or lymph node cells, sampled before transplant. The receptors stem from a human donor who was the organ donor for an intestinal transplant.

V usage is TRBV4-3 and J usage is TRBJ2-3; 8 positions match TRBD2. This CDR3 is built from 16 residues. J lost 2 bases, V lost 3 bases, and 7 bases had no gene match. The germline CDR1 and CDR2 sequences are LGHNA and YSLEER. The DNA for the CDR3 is TGCGCCAGCAGCCAGGACGGGGGGGCCTACACAGATACGCAGTATTTT. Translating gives CASSQDGGAYTDTQYF.

The CDR3 DNA is TGCGCCAGCAGCTTGGTCCCTAGCGGGGGGGGAAATTTCAATGAGCAGTTCTTC. It encodes CASSLVPSGGGNFNEQFF. This chain joins TRBV5-1 and TRBJ2-1; 12 bases match TRBD2. V shed 0 bases, J shed 6 bases, and the junction held 10 bases outside the gene matches. CDR3 length: 18 amino acids. Germline V gives CDR1 SGHRS, CDR2 YFSETQ. The full variable domain, its missing parts supplied by reference TRBV5-1 and TRBJ2-1, is KAGVTQTPRYLIKTRGQQVTLSCSPISGHRSVSWYQQTPGQGLQFLFEYFSETQRNKGNFPGRFSGRQFSNSRSEMNVSTLELGDSALYLCASSLVPSGGGNFNEQFFGPGTRLTVL.

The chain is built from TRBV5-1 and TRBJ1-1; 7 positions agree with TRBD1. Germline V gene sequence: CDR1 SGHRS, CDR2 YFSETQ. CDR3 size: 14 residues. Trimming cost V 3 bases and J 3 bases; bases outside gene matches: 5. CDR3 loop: CASSSAGTDTEAFF. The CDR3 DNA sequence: TGCGCCAGCAGCTCGGCCGGGACAGACACTGAAGCTTTCTTT.

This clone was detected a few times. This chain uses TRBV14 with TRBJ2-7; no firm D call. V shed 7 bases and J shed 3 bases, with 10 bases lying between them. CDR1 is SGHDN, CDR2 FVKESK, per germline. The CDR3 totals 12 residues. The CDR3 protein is CASNEYNYEQYV. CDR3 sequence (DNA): TGTGCCAGCAACGAGTATAACTACGAGCAGTACGTC.

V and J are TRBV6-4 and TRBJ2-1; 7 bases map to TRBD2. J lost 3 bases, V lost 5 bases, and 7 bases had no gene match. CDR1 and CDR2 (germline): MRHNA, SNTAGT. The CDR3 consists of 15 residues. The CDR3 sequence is CASSYSGASYNEQFF. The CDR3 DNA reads TGTGCCAGCAGTTACAGCGGGGCTAGCTACAATGAGCAGTTCTTC.

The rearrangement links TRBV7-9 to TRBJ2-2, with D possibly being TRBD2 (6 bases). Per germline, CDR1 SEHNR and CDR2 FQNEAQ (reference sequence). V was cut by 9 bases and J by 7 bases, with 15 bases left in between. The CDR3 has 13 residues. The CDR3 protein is CASTRGDGGELFF. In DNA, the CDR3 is TGTGCCAGTACGCGCGGGGACGGCGGGGAGCTGTTTTTT.

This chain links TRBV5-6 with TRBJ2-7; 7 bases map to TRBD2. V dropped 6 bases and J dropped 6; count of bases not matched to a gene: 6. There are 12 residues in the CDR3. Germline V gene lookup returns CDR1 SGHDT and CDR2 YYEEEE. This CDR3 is CASTLGGGEQYV. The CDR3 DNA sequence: TGTGCCAGCACCTTAGGCGGGGGCGAGCAGTACGTC.

CDR3 residues: CASSLPQGSEAFF. As DNA, the CDR3 is TGTGCCAGCAGTCTTCCTCAGGGATCTGAAGCTTTCTTT. The chain combines TRBV6-5 with TRBJ1-1; a possible D gene is TRBD1 (5 bases). The ends were cut back, 5 bases at V and 6 bases at J, with 13 bases in the middle. Germline V lookup: CDR1 MNHEY, CDR2 SVGAGI. The CDR3 has 13 residues.

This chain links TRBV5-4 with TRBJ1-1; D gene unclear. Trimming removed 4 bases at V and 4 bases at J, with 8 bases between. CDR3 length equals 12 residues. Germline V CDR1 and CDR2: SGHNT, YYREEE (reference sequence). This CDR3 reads CASSLLLTEAFF. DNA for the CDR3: TGTGCCAGCAGCCTCCTACTCACTGAAGCTTTCTTT.

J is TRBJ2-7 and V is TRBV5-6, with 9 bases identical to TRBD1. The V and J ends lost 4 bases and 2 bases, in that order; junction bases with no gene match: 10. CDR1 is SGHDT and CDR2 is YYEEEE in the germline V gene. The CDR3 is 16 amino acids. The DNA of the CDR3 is TGTGCCAGCAGCAGCCGACAGGGGGTCCTTCCCTACGAGCAGTACGTC. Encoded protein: CASSSRQGVLPYEQYV.

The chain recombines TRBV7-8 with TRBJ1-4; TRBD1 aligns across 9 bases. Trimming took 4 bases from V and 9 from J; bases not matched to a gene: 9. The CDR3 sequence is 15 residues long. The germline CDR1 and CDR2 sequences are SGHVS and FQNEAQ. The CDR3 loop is CASSSSGTGIQKLFF. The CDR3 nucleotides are TGTGCCAGCAGCTCCTCCGGGACAGGGATACAAAAACTGTTTTTT.

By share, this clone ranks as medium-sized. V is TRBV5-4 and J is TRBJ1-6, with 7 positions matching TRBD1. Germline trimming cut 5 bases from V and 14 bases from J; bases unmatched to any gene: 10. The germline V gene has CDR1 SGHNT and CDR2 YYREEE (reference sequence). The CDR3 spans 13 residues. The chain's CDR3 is CASRPGKQGTLHF. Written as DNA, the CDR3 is TGTGCCAGCAGGCCCGGTAAACAGGGGACCCTCCACTTT.

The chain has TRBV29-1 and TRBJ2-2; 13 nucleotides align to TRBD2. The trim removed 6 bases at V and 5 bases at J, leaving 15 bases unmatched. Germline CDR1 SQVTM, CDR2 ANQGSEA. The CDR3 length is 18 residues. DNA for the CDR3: TGCAGCGTCTCGGGACCAGGACTAGCGGGGGCAAAGACCGGGGAGCTGTTTTTT. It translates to CSVSGPGLAGAKTGELFF.

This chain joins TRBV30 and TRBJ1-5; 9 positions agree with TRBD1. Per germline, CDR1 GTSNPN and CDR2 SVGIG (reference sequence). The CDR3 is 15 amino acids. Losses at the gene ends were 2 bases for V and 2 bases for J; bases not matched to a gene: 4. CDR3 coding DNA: TGTGCCTGGAGTCCTAGGACAGGGGGCAATCAGCCCCAGCATTTT. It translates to CAWSPRTGGNQPQHF.

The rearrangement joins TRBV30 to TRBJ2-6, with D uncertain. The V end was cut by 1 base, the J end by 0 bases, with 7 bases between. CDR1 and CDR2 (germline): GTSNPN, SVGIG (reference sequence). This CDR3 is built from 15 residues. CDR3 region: CAWSDPSSGANVLTF. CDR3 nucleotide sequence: TGTGCCTGGAGTGATCCCTCCTCTGGGGCCAACGTCCTGACTTTC.

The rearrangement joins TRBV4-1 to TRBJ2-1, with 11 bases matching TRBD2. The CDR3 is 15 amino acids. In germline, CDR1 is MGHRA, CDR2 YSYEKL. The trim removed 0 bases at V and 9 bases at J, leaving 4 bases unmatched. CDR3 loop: CASSQEGLAVGEQFF. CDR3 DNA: TGCGCCAGCAGCCAAGAGGGACTAGCGGTCGGTGAGCAGTTCTTC.

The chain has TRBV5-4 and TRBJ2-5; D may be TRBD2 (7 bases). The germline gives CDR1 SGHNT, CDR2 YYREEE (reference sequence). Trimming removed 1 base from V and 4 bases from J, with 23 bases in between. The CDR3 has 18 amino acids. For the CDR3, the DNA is TGTGCCAGCAGCTTGTTGGGGGGGCCGATTGCTGACGGAGAGACCCAGTACTTC. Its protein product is CASSLLGGPIADGETQYF.

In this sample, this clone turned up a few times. CDR3 residues: CASSSTGADRDYGYTF. CDR3 bases: TGCGCCAGCAGCTCGACAGGCGCAGATCGGGACTATGGCTACACCTTC. This chain uses TRBV5-1 with TRBJ1-2; D is perhaps TRBD1 (6 bases). Germline CDR1 SGHRS, CDR2 YFSETQ. CDR3 length equals 16 residues. Trimming removed 3 bases at V and 3 bases at J, with 18 bases between.

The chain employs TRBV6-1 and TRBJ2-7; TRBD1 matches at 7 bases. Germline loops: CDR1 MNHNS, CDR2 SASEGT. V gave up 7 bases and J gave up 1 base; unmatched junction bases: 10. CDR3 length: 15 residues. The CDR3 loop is CASMGTVLASYEQYV. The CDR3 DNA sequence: TGTGCCAGCATGGGGACAGTGCTTGCTTCCTACGAGCAGTACGTC.

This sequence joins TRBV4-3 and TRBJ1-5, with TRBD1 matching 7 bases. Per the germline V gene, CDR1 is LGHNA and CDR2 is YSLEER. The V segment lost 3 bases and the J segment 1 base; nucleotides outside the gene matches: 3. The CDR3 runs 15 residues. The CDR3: CASSQDRISNQPQHF. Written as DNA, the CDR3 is TGCGCCAGCAGCCAGGACAGGATCAGCAATCAGCCCCAGCATTTT.

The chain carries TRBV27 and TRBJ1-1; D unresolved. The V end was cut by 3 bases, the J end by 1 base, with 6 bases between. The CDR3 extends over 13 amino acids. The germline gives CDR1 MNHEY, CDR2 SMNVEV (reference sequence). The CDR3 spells CASSFGGNTEAFF. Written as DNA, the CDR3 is TGTGCCAGCAGTTTTGGAGGGAACACTGAAGCTTTCTTT.

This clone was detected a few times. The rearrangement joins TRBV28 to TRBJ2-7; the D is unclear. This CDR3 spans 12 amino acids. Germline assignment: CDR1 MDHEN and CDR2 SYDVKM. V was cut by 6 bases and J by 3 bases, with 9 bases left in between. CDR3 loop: CASSPGHYEQYV. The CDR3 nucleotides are TGTGCCAGCAGCCCCGGCCACTACGAGCAGTACGTC.

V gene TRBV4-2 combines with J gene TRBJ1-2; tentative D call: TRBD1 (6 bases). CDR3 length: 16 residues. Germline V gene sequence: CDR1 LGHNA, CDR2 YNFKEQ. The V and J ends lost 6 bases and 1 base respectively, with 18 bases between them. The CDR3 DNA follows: TGTGCCAGCAGAAAGGGGGTATTCAGGCATAACTATGGCTACACCTTC. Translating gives CASRKGVFRHNYGYTF.